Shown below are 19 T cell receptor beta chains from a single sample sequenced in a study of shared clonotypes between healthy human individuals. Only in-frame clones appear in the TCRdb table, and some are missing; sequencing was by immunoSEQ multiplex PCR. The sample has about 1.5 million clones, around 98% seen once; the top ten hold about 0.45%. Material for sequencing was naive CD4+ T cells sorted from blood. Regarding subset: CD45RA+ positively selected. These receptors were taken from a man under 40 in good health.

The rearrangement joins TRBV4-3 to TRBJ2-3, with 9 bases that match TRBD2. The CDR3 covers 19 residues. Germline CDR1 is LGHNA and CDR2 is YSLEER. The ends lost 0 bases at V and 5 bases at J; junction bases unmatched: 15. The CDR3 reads CASSQDWVWRGRARDTQYF. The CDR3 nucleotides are TGCGCCAGCAGCCAAGATTGGGTATGGCGCGGGAGGGCCAGAGATACGCAGTATTTT.

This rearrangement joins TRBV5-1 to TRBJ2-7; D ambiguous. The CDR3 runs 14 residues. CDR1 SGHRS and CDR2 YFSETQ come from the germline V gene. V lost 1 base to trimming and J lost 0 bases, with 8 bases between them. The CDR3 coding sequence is TGCGCCAGCAGCTTGAATACCAACTCCTACGAGCAGTACTTC. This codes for CASSLNTNSYEQYF.

The CDR3 loop is CASTRWASSYNEQFF. CDR3 in DNA: TGTGCCAGCACCCGGTGGGCGAGCTCCTACAATGAGCAGTTCTTC. The gene calls are TRBV5-6 and TRBJ2-1; D not certain. Trimming removed 6 bases at V and 0 bases at J, with 13 bases between. The CDR3 contains 15 residues. The germline V gene has CDR1 SGHDT and CDR2 YYEEEE. Full variable domain (rest looked up from reference TRBV5-6 and TRBJ2-1): DAGVTQSPTHLIKTRGQQVTLRCSPKSGHDTVSWYQQALGQGPQFIFQYYEEEERQRGNFPDRFSGHQFPNYSSELNVNALLLGDSALYLCASTRWASSYNEQFFGPGTRLTVL.

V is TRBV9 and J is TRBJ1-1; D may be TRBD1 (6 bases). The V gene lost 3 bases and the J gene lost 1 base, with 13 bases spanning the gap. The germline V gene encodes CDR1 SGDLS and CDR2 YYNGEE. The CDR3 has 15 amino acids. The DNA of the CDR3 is TGTGCCAGCAGCGACGCCAGGGGAAGGAACACTGAAGCTTTCTTT. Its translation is CASSDARGRNTEAFF.

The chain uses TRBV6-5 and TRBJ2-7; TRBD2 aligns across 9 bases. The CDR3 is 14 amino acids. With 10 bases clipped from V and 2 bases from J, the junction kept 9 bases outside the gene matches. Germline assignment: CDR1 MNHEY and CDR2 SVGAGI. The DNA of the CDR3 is TGTGCCATCGCCGGCGGGGGGGTACCCTACGAGCAGTACTTC. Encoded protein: CAIAGGGVPYEQYF.

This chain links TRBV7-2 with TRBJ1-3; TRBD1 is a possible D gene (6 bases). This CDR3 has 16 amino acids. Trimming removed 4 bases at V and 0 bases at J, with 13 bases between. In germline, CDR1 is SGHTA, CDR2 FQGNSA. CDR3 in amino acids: CASSSRTVLSGNTIYF. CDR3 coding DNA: TGTGCCAGCAGCTCACGGACAGTCCTCTCTGGAAACACCATATATTTT.

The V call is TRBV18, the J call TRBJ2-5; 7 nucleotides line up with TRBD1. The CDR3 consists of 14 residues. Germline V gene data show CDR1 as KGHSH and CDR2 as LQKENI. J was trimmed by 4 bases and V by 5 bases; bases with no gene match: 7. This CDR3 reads CASSADPGGETQYF. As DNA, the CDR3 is TGTGCCAGCTCAGCCGACCCAGGGGGAGAGACCCAGTACTTC.

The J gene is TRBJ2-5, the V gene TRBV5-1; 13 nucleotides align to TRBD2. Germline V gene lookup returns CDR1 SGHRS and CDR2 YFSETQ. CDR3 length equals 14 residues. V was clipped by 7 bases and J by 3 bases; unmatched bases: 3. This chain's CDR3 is CASSGLAGEETQYF. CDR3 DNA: TGCGCCAGCTCCGGACTAGCGGGAGAAGAGACCCAGTACTTC.

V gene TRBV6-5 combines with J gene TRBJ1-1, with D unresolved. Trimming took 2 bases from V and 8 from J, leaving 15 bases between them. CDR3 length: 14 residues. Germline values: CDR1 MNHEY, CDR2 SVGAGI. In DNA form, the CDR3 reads TGTGCCAGCAGTTACCTTGACGGCTCGGGGGAAGCTTTCTTT. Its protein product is CASSYLDGSGEAFF.

CDR3 sequence reads: CAWTGGAYEQYF. The CDR3 region has the DNA TGTGCCTGGACAGGGGGCGCCTACGAGCAGTACTTC. V and J are TRBV30 and TRBJ2-7, with TRBD1 identical over 8 bases. V dropped 4 bases and J dropped 2; count of bases not matched to a gene: 1. The CDR3 consists of 12 residues. Germline loops: CDR1 GTSNPN, CDR2 SVGIG (reference sequence).

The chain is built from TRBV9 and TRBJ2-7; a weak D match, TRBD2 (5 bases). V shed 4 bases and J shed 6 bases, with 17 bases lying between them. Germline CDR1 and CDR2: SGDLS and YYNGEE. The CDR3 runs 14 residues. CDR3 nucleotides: TGTGCCAGCAGCCCGTTCGGGAAGGATGGCGAGCAGTACTTC. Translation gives CASSPFGKDGEQYF. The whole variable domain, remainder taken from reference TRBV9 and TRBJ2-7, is DSGVTQTPKHLITATGQRVTLRCSPRSGDLSVYWYQQSLDQGLQFLIQYYNGEERAKGNILERFSAQQFPDLHSELNLSSLELGDSALYFCASSPFGKDGEQYFGPGTRLTVT.

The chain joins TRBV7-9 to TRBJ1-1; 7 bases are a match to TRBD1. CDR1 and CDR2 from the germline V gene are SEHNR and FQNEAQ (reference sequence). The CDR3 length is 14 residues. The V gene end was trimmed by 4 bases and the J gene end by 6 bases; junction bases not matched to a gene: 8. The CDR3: CASSSLQGYAEAFF. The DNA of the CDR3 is TGTGCCAGCAGCTCGCTACAGGGGTACGCTGAAGCTTTCTTT.

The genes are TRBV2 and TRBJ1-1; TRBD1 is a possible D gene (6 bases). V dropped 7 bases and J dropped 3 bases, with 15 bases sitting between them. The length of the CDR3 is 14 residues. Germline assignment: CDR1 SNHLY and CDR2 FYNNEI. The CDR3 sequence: CASTPQGRDTEAFF. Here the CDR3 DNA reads TGTGCCAGCACCCCACAGGGACGGGACACTGAAGCTTTCTTT. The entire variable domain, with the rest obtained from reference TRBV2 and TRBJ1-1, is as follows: EPEVTQTPSHQVTQMGQEVILRCVPISNHLYFYWYRQILGQKVEFLVSFYNNEISEKSEIFDDQFSVERPDGSNFTLKIRSTKLEDSAMYFCASTPQGRDTEAFFGQGTRLTVV.

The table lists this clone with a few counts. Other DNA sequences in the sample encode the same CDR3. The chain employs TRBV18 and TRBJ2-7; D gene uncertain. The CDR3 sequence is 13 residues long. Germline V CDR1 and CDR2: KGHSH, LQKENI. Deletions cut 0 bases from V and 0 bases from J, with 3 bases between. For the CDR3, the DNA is TGTGCCAGCTCACCACCTAGCTCCTACGAGCAGTACTTC. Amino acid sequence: CASSPPSSYEQYF.

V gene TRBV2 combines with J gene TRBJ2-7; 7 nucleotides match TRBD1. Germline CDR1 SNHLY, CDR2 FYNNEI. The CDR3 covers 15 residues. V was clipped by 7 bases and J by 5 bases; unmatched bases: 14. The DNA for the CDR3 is TGTGCCAGCACCCTCTTACGGGACAGAGAGAACGAGCAGTACTTC. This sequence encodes CASTLLRDRENEQYF. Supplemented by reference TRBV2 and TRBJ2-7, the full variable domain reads EPEVTQTPSHQVTQMGQEVILRCVPISNHLYFYWYRQILGQKVEFLVSFYNNEISEKSEIFDDQFSVERPDGSNFTLKIRSTKLEDSAMYFCASTLLRDRENEQYFGPGTRLTVT.

CDR3 loop: CASSQFAGNTGELFF. The CDR3, as DNA: TGTGCCAGCAGCCAATTTGCAGGGAACACCGGGGAGCTGTTTTTT. The rearrangement joins TRBV4-2 to TRBJ2-2; no definite D call. Germline V gives CDR1 LGHNA, CDR2 YNFKEQ. CDR3 length: 15 residues. Trimming stripped 2 bases from V and 1 base from J, with 8 bases between.

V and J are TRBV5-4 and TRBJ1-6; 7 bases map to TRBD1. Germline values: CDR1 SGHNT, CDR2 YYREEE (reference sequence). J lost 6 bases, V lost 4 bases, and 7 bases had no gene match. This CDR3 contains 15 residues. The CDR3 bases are TGTGCCAGCAGCGAGCAGACAGGGAGTAATTCACCCCTCCACTTT. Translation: CASSEQTGSNSPLHF.

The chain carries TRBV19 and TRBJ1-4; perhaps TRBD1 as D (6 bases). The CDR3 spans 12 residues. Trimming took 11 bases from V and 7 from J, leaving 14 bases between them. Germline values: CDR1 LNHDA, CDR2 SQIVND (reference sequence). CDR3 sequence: CARRGRVEKLFF. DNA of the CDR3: TGTGCCCGGAGGGGGAGGGTTGAAAAACTGTTTTTT.

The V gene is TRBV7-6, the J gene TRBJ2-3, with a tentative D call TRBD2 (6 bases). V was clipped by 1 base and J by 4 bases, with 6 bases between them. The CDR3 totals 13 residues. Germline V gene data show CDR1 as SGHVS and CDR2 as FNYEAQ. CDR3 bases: TGTGCCAGCAGCTTAGGGAGGGCAGATACGCAGTATTTT. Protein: CASSLGRADTQYF.